The following is a T cell receptor (beta chain) sequence with its context. Its antigen is unknown. The repertoire was sequenced with immunoSEQ multiplex PCR; TCRdb's copy has only in-frame clones and lacks some. The table records 65,000 to 85,000 clones, around 88% of them present only once. The data originate from a study of OX40 agonist ivuxolimab in advanced cancers. The overall study: The patients' treatment was ivuxolimab, an agonistic anti-OX40 (CD134) antibody. Hepatocellular carcinoma, melanoma, renal cell or head and neck cancer affected the dose-escalation patients.

Points from the study as a whole: Patients with a partial response at 0.1-3.0 mg/kg had among the lowest clonal expansion. By week 6 at 0.1 to 3.0 mg/kg, blood CD4+ and CD8+ T cells had expanded clonally.

With 8 bases removed from V and 6 bases from J, the gap between germline ends came to 13 bases. Germline CDR1 reads MNHEY; CDR2 reads SMNVEV (reference sequence). CDR3 length: 12 amino acids. Material: CD4+ or CD8+ T cells sorted from blood, obtained in a trial of the OX40 agonist ivuxolimab. This chain joins TRBV27 and TRBJ1-1, with D tentatively TRBD1 (5 bases). The source is an adult with an advanced solid tumor such as melanoma, head and neck, liver or kidney cancer. Here the CDR3 DNA reads TGTGCCAGCTCGTCCGGGGGGTCTGAAGCTTTCTTT. Translation gives CASSSGGSEAFF.